This T cell receptor (beta chain) was sequenced during a study of cytomegalovirus exposure and HLA in healthy donors. In the study overall: A later analysis reported the same platform for the roughly 120 validation repertoires and the 666 first-cohort repertoires. Study-wide results and limits: In vitro work confirmed that three CMV-associated chains recognize CMV antigens. According to a subsequent analysis, TCR clusters from the first cohort were inclined to appear together in the 110 or so validation repertoires.

A word on this clone: The target antigen is unknown.

Clones were read by immunoSEQ multiplex PCR, and TCRdb kept only the in-frame ones, dropping some. Of 260,000 or so clones listed, around 87% are singletons. The CDR3 contains 15 residues. Looked up from germline, CDR1 is MDHEN and CDR2 is SYDVKM. With 2 bases clipped from V and 3 bases from J, the junction kept 6 bases outside the gene matches. The clonotype comes from a woman under 30 in good health and CMV-seronegative. The chain carries TRBV28 and TRBJ1-2; 7 nucleotides align to TRBD1. The material sequenced was PBMCs. This CDR3 reads CASSLQGVMDYGYTF. For the CDR3, the DNA is TGTGCCAGCAGTTTACAGGGGGTAATGGACTATGGCTACACCTTC.